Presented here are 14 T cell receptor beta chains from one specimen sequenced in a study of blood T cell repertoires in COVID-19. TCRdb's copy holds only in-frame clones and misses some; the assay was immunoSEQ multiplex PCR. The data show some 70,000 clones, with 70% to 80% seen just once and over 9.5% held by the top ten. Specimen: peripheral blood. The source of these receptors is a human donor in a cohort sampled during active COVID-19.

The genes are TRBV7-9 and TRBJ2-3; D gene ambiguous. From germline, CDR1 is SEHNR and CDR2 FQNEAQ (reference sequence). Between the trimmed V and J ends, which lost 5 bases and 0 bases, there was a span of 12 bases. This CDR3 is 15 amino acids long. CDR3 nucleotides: TGTGCCAGCAGCCTAAACTCGAGGAGCACAGATACGCAGTATTTT. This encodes CASSLNSRSTDTQYF.

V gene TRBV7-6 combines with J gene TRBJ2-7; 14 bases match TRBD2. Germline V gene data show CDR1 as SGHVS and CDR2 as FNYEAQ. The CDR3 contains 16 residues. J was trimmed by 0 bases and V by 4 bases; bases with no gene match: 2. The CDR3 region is CASSYGTSGSSYEQYV. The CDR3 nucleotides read TGTGCCAGCAGCTACGGGACTAGCGGGAGCTCCTACGAGCAGTACGTC.

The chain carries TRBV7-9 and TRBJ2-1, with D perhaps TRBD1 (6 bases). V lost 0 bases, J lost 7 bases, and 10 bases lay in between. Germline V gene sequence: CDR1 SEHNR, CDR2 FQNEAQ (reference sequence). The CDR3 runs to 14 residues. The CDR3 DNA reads TGTGCCAGCAGCTTAGCGGGGGCTCAGAATGAGCAGTTCTTC. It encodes CASSLAGAQNEQFF.

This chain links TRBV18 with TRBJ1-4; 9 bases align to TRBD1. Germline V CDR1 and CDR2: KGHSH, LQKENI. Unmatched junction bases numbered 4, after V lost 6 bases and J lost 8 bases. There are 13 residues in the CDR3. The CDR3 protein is CASSRDRDEKLFF. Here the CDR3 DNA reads TGTGCCAGCTCCCGGGACAGGGACGAAAAACTGTTTTTT.

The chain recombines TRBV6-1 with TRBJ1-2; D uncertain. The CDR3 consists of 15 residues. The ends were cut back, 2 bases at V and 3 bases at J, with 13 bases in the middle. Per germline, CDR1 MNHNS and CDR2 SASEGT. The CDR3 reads CASSELAARDYGYTF. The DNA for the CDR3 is TGTGCCAGCAGTGAATTGGCAGCCCGGGACTATGGCTACACCTTC.

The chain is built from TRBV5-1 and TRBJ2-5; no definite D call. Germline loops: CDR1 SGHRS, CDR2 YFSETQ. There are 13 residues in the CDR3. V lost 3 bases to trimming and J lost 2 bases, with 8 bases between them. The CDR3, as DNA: TGCGCCAGCAGCTCGCGAGGACAAGAGACCCAGTACTTC. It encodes CASSSRGQETQYF.

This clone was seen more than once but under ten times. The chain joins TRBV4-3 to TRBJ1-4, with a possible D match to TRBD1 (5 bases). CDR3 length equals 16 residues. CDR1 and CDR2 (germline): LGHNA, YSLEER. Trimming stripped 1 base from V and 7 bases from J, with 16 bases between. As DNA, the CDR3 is TGCGCCAGCAGCCAAGGGGTTAATGGGAGGGGTGAAAAACTGTTTTTT. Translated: CASSQGVNGRGEKLFF.

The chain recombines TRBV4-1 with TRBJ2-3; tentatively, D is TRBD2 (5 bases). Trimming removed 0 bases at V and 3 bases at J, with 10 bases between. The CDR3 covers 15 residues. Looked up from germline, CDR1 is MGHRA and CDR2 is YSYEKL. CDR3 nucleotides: TGCGCCAGCAGCCAAGATCGAGGGCGGACAGATACGCAGTATTTT. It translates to CASSQDRGRTDTQYF.

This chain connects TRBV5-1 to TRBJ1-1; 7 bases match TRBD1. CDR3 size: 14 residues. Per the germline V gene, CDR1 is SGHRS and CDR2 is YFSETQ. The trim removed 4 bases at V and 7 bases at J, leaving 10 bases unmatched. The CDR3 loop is CASSLGGQLVEAFF. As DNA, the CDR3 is TGCGCCAGCAGCCTGGGGGGACAGCTCGTTGAAGCTTTCTTT.

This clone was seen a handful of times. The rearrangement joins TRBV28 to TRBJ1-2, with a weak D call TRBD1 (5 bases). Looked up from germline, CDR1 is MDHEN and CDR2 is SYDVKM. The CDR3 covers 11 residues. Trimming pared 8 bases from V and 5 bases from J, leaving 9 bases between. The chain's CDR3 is CASGTQYGYTF. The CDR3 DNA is TGTGCCAGCGGGACTCAATATGGCTACACCTTC.

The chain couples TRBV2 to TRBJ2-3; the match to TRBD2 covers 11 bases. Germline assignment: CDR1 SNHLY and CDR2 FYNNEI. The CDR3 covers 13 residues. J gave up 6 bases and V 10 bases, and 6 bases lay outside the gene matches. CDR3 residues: CATGLAELDTQYF. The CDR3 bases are TGTGCCACGGGACTAGCGGAGCTGGATACGCAGTATTTT.

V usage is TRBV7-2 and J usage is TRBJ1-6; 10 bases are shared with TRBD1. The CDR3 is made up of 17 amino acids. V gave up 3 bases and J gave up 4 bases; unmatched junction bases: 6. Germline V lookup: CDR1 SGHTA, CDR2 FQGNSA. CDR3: CASSFAGTGVYNSPLHF. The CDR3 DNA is TGTGCCAGCAGCTTCGCGGGGACAGGGGTGTATAATTCACCCCTCCACTTT.

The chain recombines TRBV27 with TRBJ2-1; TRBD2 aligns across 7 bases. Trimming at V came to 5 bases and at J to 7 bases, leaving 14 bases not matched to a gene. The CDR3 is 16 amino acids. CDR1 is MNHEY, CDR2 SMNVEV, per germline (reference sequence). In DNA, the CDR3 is TGTGCCAGCAGTACCCCGGTGACGGGAGGCGCGAATGAGCAGTTCTTC. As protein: CASSTPVTGGANEQFF.

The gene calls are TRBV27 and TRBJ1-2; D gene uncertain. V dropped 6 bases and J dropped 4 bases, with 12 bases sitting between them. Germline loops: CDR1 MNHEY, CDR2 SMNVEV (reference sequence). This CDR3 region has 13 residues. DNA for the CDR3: TGTGCCAGCAGCCCCGACAAGTCCTATGGCTACACCTTC. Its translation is CASSPDKSYGYTF.